Included here is one TCR beta chain sequence, with context. Its antigen is currently not known. Base qualities are not recorded, but no much larger clone differs from it by a single base. The sample belongs to a study of T cells in localized non-small cell lung cancer (dated by TCRdb to 2018 to 2021). Regarding the research as a whole: The study analyzed T cell repertoires of about 230 early-stage NSCLC patients, comparing tumors and uninvolved tumor-adjacent lungs. The cohort consisted of approximately 240 treatment-naive NSCLC patients whose localized lung tumors had been resected. Of the NSCLC patients, roughly 130 were male and around 99 were female, and the mean age was approximately 66 years. The research as a whole found: Multi-region tumor sequencing was not performed, so intratumor heterogeneity could not be excluded. The highest T cell clonality was observed in uninvolved tumor-adjacent lung, where clonality exceeded that of tumor, suggesting that antigenic responses were more focused in uninvolved tumor-adjacent lung. Higher blood T cell density associated with longer overall survival, while higher adjacent-lung clonality associated with shorter survival. Because the study design was exploratory, TCR variables were selected using unadjusted p-values without false-discovery rate correction. A median of roughly 58 of the top 100 tumor clones were detected in paired uninvolved adjacent lung, and some 30 of these tumor clones were also found among the top 100 clones of the paired uninvolved adjacent lung.

At diagnosis, tumor, uninvolved tumor-adjacent lung and peripheral blood were collected and then preserved as a mix of FFPE and fresh-frozen material. For TCR repertoire profiling, blood samples were analyzed in the form of peripheral blood mononuclear cells. TCR beta CDR3 regions were sequenced from DNA using the immunoSEQ Assay. The paper's data handling went like this. To compute T cell density, TCR beta template counts were normalized to usable DNA, which was estimated by amplifying housekeeping genes. The preseqR package was used to estimate richness by extrapolating to 400,000 templates for PBMC samples and to 120,000 templates for tissue samples. Clonality was defined as one minus Pielou's evenness. Tissue-enriched TCRs were identified by differential abundance testing using productive amino-acid clonotypes, minimum total count 5 and alpha 0.1. The Jaccard Index and the Morisita Overlap Index were used to quantify repertoire overlap between compartments. GLIPH clustered TCR beta CDR3s with public tetramer-defined viral CDR3s; viral motifs required at least three viral sequences plus V-gene enrichment. Sourced from immuneACCESS, this table was stored by TCRdb with only in-frame sequences that have V and J called. A share of the clones is absent; for the studies checked, an unresolved V gene accounts for under half, and the remainder has no known explanation. V, J and clone size are taken as reported in that table, and D and trimming were inferred from the DNA itself. This sample lists about 75,000 clones; more than 75% were detected once. The ten largest clones capture about a tenth of the sample.

The receptor comes from a female donor at least 60 years old with stage I lung adenocarcinoma. The sequenced sample was peripheral blood, obtained before any cancer treatment.

The CDR3 is CAWALGGGGRKPLHF. The nucleotide sequence is TGTGCCTGGGCCCTGGGAGGCGGAGGCCGTAAGCCCCTCCACTTT. The rearrangement combines TRBV30 with TRBJ1-6, with the D gene call left open. A distance of 24 bases separates the germline ends of V and J, which lose 5 bases and 13 bases respectively. CDR1 and CDR2 are read off the germline V gene (reference sequence) as GTSNPN and SVGIG. Spanning cysteine to phenylalanine, the CDR3 consists of 15 amino acids. Of all the DNA, just the CDR3 is kept, 45 bases in frame from base 1.